This T cell receptor beta chain was recorded in a study of post-analysis software for immune sequencing data. To note about this clonotype: Antigen: not known.

Unique molecular identifiers were present in the TCR beta cDNA libraries. Input of about 0.9 to 10 million T cells yielded 450,000 to 550,000 cDNA molecules. TCRdb passed the PCR reads through MiXCR, listing each CDR3 protein once. The data hold about 570,000 distinct CDR3 sequences, with roughly 34% observed a single time. The CDR3 is 13 amino acids. Germline assignment: CDR1 MDHEN and CDR2 SYDVKM. Germline trimming cut 10 bases from V and 2 bases from J; bases unmatched to any gene: 6. Points from the study as a whole: In multiple sclerosis, normalized Chao1 diversity was significantly below that of controls. With TRBV5-6, TRBV5-1 and TRBV20-1 included, about five TRBV segments were more frequent in patients than in controls.

The clonotype originates from a girl between 2 and 17 years old with multiple sclerosis. The sequenced sample consisted of blood. V is TRBV28 and J is TRBJ2-7, with TRBD1 matching 9 bases. The chain's CDR3 is CAITGTGTYEQYF. The DNA for the CDR3 is TGTGCCATCACCGGGACAGGGACCTACGAGCAGTACTTC. Variable domain in full (rest from reference TRBV28 and TRBJ2-7): DVKVTQSSRYLVKRTGEKVFLECVQDMDHENMFWYRQDPGLGLRLIYFSYDVKMKEKGDIPEGYSVSREKKERFSLILESASTNQTSMYLCAITGTGTYEQYFGPGTRLTVT.